Detailed here is one T cell receptor (beta chain). What it recognizes is unknown. The data derive from a study of cytomegalovirus exposure and HLA in healthy donors. Study-wide results and limits: In a later analysis, at a false discovery rate of 0.05, over 15,000 TCR beta sequences were associated with HLA alleles.

The CDR3 covers 12 residues. Per germline, CDR1 SNHLY and CDR2 FYNNEI. V lost 3 bases, J lost 15 bases, and 14 bases lay in between. Primers included in the PCR were 60 Vbeta and 13 Jbeta primers. Repertoires were generated with immunoSEQ multiplex PCR, while TCRdb's copy carries only in-frame clones and drops some. The sample comprises around 100,000 clones, roughly 79% of which are singletons, and approximately 4.3% rests with the top ten. The rearrangement joins TRBV2 to TRBJ1-4; no clear D gene. The receptor was isolated from a man in his fifties or sixties in good health and CMV-seropositive. Sequenced input: PBMCs. The CDR3 DNA follows: TGTGCCAGCAGTGAGTCGGTGGAGATGGTGTTTTTT. Encoded protein: CASSESVEMVFF.